The clone carrying this T cell receptor (beta chain) turned up a few times. The antigen remains undetermined. The entry originates in a study of cytomegalovirus exposure and HLA in healthy donors. Germline loops: CDR1 SGHTA, CDR2 FQGNSA. Germline trimming cut 5 bases from V and 9 bases from J; bases unmatched to any gene: 5. The CDR3 runs to 12 residues. Primers included in the PCR were 60 Vbeta and 13 Jbeta primers. Data came from immunoSEQ multiplex PCR; TCRdb stores just in-frame clones and leaves some out. The sample shows about 180,000 clones, 60% to 80% of them seen only once. Findings and limits, study-wide: When the data were analyzed later, several of the most significant clusters appeared to be linked to common viral pathogens. V- and J-gene trimming of TCR beta was linked (in a later analysis) to a missense DCLRE1C variant.

This receptor was taken from a woman aged 45-65 years in good health and CMV-seropositive. The chain joins TRBV7-2 to TRBJ1-1; TRBD1 matches at 8 bases. The source material was PBMCs. The chain's CDR3 is CASSPDRGKAFF. CDR3 DNA sequence: TGTGCCAGCAGCCCTGACAGGGGAAAAGCTTTCTTT.